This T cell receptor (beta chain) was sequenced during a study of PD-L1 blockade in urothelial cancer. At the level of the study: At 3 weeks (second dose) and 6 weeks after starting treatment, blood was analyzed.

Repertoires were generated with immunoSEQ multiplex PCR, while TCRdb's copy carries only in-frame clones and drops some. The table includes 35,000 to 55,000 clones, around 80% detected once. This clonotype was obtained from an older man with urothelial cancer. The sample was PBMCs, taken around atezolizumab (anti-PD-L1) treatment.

This CDR3 reads CASTPGGQGRGEQYF. In DNA, the CDR3 is TGTGCCAGTACCCCGGGGGGACAGGGGAGAGGCGAGCAGTACTTC. This chain links TRBV19 with TRBJ2-7, with TRBD1 identical over 10 bases. CDR1 LNHDA and CDR2 SQIVND come from the germline V gene (reference sequence). Trimming at V came to 7 bases and at J to 6 bases, leaving 12 bases not matched to a gene. The CDR3 consists of 15 residues.